This TCR beta chain derives from a study of blood T cell repertoires in COVID-19. Study background: Sources were T cells, B-cell-depleted T cells, or PBMCs; the material itself was cDNA or gDNA.

The protocol was immunoSEQ multiplex PCR, while the TCRdb copy is restricted to in-frame clones and leaves out a portion. The repertoire has around 40,000 clones, around 87% of them found once; the top ten carry 24%. The CDR3 covers 14 residues. Germline V gives CDR1 SGHTA, CDR2 FQGNSA. Trimming removed 3 bases at V and 1 base at J, with 10 bases between. The receptor comes from a man aged 50 or older with active or convalescent COVID-19. Material: peripheral blood. The rearrangement uses TRBV7-2 and TRBJ2-7; D not certain. The DNA for the CDR3 is TGTGCCAGCAGCTTCTCCCAGGCGTCCTACGAGCAGTACTTC. Its translation: CASSFSQASYEQYF.